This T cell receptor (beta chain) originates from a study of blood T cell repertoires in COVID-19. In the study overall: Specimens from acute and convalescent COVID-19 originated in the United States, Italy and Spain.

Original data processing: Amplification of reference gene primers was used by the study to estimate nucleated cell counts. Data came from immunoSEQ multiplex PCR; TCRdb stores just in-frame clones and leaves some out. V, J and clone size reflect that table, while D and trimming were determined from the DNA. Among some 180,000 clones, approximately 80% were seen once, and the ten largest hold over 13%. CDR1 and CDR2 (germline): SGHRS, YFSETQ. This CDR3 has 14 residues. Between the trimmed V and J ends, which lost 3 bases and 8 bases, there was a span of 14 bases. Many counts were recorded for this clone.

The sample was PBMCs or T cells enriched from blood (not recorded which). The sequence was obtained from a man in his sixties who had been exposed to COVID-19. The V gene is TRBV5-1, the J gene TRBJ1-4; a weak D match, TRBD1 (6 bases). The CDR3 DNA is TGCGCCAGCAGCTCCCGGACAGAGGGGGAAAAACTGTTTTTT. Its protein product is CASSSRTEGEKLFF.